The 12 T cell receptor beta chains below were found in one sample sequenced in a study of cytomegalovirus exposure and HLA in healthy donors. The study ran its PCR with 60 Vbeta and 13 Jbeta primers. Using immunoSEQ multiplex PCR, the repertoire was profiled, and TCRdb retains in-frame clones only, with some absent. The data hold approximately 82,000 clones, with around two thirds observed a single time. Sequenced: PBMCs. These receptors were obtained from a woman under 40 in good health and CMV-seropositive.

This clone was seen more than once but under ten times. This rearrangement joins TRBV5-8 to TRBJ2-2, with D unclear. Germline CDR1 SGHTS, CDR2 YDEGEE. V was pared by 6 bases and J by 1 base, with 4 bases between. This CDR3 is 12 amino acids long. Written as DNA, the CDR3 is TGTGCCAGCACCCTGAACACCGGGGAGCTGTTTTTT. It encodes CASTLNTGELFF.

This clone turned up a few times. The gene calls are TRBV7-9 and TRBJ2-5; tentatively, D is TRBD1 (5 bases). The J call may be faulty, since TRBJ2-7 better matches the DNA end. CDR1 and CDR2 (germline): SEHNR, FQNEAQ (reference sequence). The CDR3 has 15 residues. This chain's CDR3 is CASSPVVPGMREQYF. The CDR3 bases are TGTGCCAGCAGCCCCGTGGTTCCAGGGATGCGCGAGCAGTACTTC.

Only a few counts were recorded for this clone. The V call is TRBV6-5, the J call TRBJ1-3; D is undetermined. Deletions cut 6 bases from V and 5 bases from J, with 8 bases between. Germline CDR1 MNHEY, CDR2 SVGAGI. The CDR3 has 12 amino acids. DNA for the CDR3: TGTGCCAGCAGCCGCGACAGAAACACCATATATTTT. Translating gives CASSRDRNTIYF.

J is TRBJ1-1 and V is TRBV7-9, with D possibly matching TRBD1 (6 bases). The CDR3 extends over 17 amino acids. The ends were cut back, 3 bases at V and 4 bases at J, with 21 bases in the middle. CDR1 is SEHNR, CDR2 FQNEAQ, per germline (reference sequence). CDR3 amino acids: CASSFDWDRRGGTEAFF. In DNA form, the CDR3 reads TGTGCCAGCAGCTTCGACTGGGATAGGAGGGGGGGCACTGAAGCTTTCTTT. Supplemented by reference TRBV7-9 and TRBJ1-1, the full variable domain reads DTGVSQNPRHKITKRGQNVTFRCDPISEHNRLYWYRQTLGQGPEFLTYFQNEAQLEKSRLLSDRFSAERPKGSFSTLEIQRTEQGDSAMYLCASSFDWDRRGGTEAFFGQGTRLTVV.

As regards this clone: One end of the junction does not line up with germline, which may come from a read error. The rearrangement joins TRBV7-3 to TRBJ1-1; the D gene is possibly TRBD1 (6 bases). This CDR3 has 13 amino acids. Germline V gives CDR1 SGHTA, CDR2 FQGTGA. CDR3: CASSLQGATGAFF. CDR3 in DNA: TGTGCCAGCAGCCTACAGGGTGCCACTGGAGCTTTCTTT. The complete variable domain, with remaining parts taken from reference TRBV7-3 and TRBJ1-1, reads GAGVSQTPSNKVTEKGKYVELRCDPISGHTALYWYRQSLGQGPEFLIYFQGTGAADDSGLPNDRFFAVRPEGSVSTLKIQRTERGDSAVYLCASSLQGATGAFFGQGTRLTVV.

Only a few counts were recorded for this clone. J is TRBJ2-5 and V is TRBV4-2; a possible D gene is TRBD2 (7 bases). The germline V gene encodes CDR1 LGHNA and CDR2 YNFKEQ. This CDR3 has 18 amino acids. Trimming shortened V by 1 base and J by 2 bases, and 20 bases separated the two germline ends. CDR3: CASSQVGGGGGSQETQYF. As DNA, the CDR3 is TGTGCCAGCAGCCAAGTAGGAGGGGGAGGGGGATCGCAAGAGACCCAGTACTTC.

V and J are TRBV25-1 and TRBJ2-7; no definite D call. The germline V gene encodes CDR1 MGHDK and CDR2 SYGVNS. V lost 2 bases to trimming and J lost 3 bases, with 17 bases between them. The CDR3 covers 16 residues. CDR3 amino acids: CASSETLTASHYEQYF. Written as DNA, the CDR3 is TGTGCCAGCAGTGAAACTTTAACAGCCAGTCACTACGAGCAGTACTTC.

The CDR3 loop is CASSIGQGADTQYF. The DNA for the CDR3 is TGTGCCAGTAGTATAGGACAGGGGGCAGATACGCAGTATTTT. The J gene is TRBJ2-3, the V gene TRBV19; TRBD1 agrees at 9 bases. This CDR3 region has 14 residues. The germline V gene has CDR1 LNHDA and CDR2 SQIVND (reference sequence). V shed 1 base, J shed 4 bases, and the junction held 0 bases outside the gene matches. The full variable domain, its missing parts supplied by reference TRBV19 and TRBJ2-3, is DGGITQSPKYLFRKEGQNVTLSCEQNLNHDAMYWYRQDPGQGLRLIYYSQIVNDFQKGDIAEGYSVSREKKESFPLTVTSAQKNPTAFYLCASSIGQGADTQYFGPGTRLTVL.

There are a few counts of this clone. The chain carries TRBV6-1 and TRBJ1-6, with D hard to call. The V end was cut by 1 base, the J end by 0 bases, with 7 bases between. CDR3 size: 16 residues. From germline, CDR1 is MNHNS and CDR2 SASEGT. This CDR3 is CASSEDSSSYNSPLHF. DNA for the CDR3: TGTGCCAGCAGTGAAGACAGTAGCTCCTATAATTCACCCCTCCACTTT.

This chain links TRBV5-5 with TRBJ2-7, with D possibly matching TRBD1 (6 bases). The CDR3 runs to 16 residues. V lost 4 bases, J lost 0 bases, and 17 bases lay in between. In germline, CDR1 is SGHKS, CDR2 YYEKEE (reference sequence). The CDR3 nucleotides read TGTGCCAGCAGCGCATACACAGGGCCGAGCTCCTACGAGCAGTACTTC. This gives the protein CASSAYTGPSSYEQYF.

CDR3 coding DNA: TGTGCCAGCACCAGGGAGGGTAGTGGCACTGAAGCTTTCTTT. It encodes CASTREGSGTEAFF. The chain links TRBV6-6 to TRBJ1-1, with a tentative D call TRBD1 (5 bases). Trimming cost V 7 bases and J 4 bases, with 16 bases left between them. This CDR3 has 14 amino acids. CDR1 is MNHNY and CDR2 is SVGAGI in the germline V gene (reference sequence).

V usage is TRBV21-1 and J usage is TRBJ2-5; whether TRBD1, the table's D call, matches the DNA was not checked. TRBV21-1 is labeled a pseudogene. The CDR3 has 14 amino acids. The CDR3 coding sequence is TGTGCCAGCAGCAAACCCCAGGGGCTCGAGACCCAGTACTTC. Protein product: CASSKPQGLETQYF.